Shown below are 14 T cell receptor beta chains from a single sample sequenced in a study of blood T cell repertoires in COVID-19. The protocol was immunoSEQ multiplex PCR, while the TCRdb copy is restricted to in-frame clones and leaves out a portion. The sample lists some 350,000 clones, around four fifths occurring once. The specimen was peripheral blood. The source of these receptors is a man in his thirties or forties with active or convalescent COVID-19.

The V call is TRBV3-1 (or the pseudogene TRBV3-2), the J call TRBJ1-4; D is uncertain. Between the trimmed V and J ends, which lost 4 bases and 11 bases, there was a span of 14 bases. Germline assignment: CDR1 LGHDT and CDR2 YNNKEL (reference sequence). The CDR3 sequence is 13 residues long. This CDR3 reads CASSPGNIGKLFF. In DNA, the CDR3 is TGTGCCAGCAGCCCCGGAAATATCGGGAAACTGTTTTTT.

The rearrangement uses TRBV14 and TRBJ1-1, with D perhaps matching TRBD1 (5 bases). The CDR3 runs to 16 residues. Germline V lookup: CDR1 SGHDN, CDR2 FVKESK. V dropped 7 bases and J dropped 5 bases, with 23 bases sitting between them. This chain's CDR3 is CASTRVGGGYGTEAFF. The DNA for the CDR3 is TGTGCCAGCACCCGAGTCGGGGGGGGTTACGGAACTGAAGCTTTCTTT.

V is TRBV19 and J is TRBJ2-5; 9 bases match TRBD1. V dropped 9 bases and J dropped 0; count of bases not matched to a gene: 8. From germline, CDR1 is LNHDA and CDR2 SQIVND (reference sequence). CDR3 size: 15 residues. CDR3 region: CASGTGTLYQETQYF. Written as DNA, the CDR3 is TGTGCCAGCGGGACAGGGACTCTGTACCAAGAGACCCAGTACTTC.

The chain combines TRBV30 with TRBJ1-2; D might be TRBD1 (6 bases). This CDR3 region has 12 residues. The germline gives CDR1 GTSNPN, CDR2 SVGIG (reference sequence). V lost 0 bases, J lost 10 bases, and 12 bases lay in between. CDR3 coding DNA: TGTGCCTGGAGTGTAGTAAAGGGGGACTACACCTTC. Translating it yields CAWSVVKGDYTF.

The chain is built from TRBV30 and TRBJ1-1, with D uncertain. The CDR3 sequence is 11 residues long. Germline CDR1 is GTSNPN and CDR2 is SVGIG (reference sequence). Trimming took 4 bases from V and 7 from J, leaving 10 bases between them. CDR3 coding DNA: TGTGCCTGGATCTATACGAATGAAGCTTTCTTT. Encoded protein: CAWIYTNEAFF.

The V call is TRBV7-3, the J call TRBJ1-2; 10 positions match TRBD1. Germline V gene lookup returns CDR1 SGHTA and CDR2 FQGTGA. The CDR3 has 13 residues. Germline trimming cut 5 bases from V and 6 bases from J; bases unmatched to any gene: 3. The CDR3 coding sequence is TGTGCCAGCAGCCCGACAGGGGGCAATGGCTACACCTTC. Amino acids: CASSPTGGNGYTF.

The table lists this clone with a few counts. V usage is TRBV7-3 and J usage is TRBJ1-6, with TRBD1 matching 7 bases. This CDR3 has 15 residues. Germline V gene data show CDR1 as SGHTA and CDR2 as FQGTGA. Trimming took 5 bases from V and 12 from J; bases not matched to a gene: 13. The CDR3: CASSLNHRGYGPLHF. CDR3 sequence (DNA): TGTGCCAGCAGCCTCAATCACAGGGGTTATGGACCCCTCCACTTT.

This clone appeared a single time. This chain connects TRBV6-5 to TRBJ2-3, with 7 bases aligning to TRBD1. This CDR3 is built from 16 residues. V dropped 0 bases and J dropped 0; count of bases not matched to a gene: 3. In germline, CDR1 is MNHEY, CDR2 SVGAGI. This CDR3 reads CASSYSSTGSTDTQYF. CDR3 DNA: TGTGCCAGCAGTTACTCCTCGACAGGGAGCACAGATACGCAGTATTTT.

The chain uses TRBV10-3 and TRBJ1-1; D ambiguous. Trimming stripped 11 bases from V and 1 base from J, with 8 bases between. CDR3 length equals 11 residues. Germline CDR1 reads ENHRY; CDR2 reads SYGVKD. The CDR3 bases are TGTGCCTGCCGAGAGAACACTGAAGCTTTCTTT. Its protein product is CACRENTEAFF.

The chain employs TRBV5-8 and TRBJ2-1; D is perhaps TRBD2 (5 bases). The CDR3 sequence is 15 residues long. Looked up from germline, CDR1 is SGHTS and CDR2 is YDEGEE. V was pared by 2 bases and J by 0 bases, with 9 bases between. The CDR3 DNA sequence: TGTGCCAGCAGCTTTGGAGGTTTCTCCTACAATGAGCAGTTCTTC. Translating gives CASSFGGFSYNEQFF.

This chain connects TRBV6-1 to TRBJ1-2, with TRBD1 as a possible D gene (6 bases). The germline V and J ends were trimmed by 1 base and 3 bases, with 6 bases remaining between them. CDR1 and CDR2 from the germline V gene are MNHNS and SASEGT. The CDR3 has 13 amino acids. The CDR3 nucleotides are TGTGCCAGCAGTGAAGGACAGGACTATGGCTACACCTTC. This translates into CASSEGQDYGYTF.

The chain combines TRBV7-9 with TRBJ2-1, with 8 bases matching TRBD2. V was pared by 1 base and J by 8 bases, with 19 bases of the junction left unmatched. CDR1 and CDR2 (germline): SEHNR, FQNEAQ (reference sequence). The length of the CDR3 is 19 residues. The CDR3 coding sequence is TGTGCCAGCAGCTTAGGTTGGCGGGAGGTCCCACCGCTGCTCGATGAGCAGTTCTTC. Its protein is CASSLGWREVPPLLDEQFF.

The chain joins TRBV7-9 to TRBJ2-6, with D hard to call. Looked up from germline, CDR1 is SEHNR and CDR2 is FQNEAQ (reference sequence). This CDR3 contains 16 residues. Trimming cost V 3 bases and J 0 bases, with 9 bases left between them. CDR3 protein: CASSFSRLSGANVLTF. For the CDR3, the DNA is TGTGCCAGCAGCTTTTCCAGGCTCTCTGGGGCCAACGTCCTGACTTTC.

This chain links TRBV6-5 with TRBJ1-1; tentatively, D is TRBD1 (5 bases). Germline V gene lookup returns CDR1 MNHEY and CDR2 SVGAGI. Trimming cost V 0 bases and J 6 bases, with 14 bases left between them. The CDR3 runs to 15 residues. The CDR3 sequence: CASSYSLGGWAEAFF. In DNA form, the CDR3 reads TGTGCCAGCAGTTACTCCCTTGGGGGGTGGGCTGAAGCTTTCTTT.